The TCR beta chain under discussion was sequenced for a study of T cells after yellow fever vaccination. Looking at the study overall: Some fractions had low cell numbers, and these were prepared with SMART-Seq v4 Ultra Low Input.

Study-wide findings and caveats: The booster saw the reappearance of most primary-vaccination clones (96% CD4, about 88% CD8). Weaker in magnitude, the secondary response showed a faster peak on day 5 versus 15.

The V gene lost 0 bases and the J gene lost 7 bases, with 6 bases spanning the gap. The CDR3 has 12 amino acids. Germline assignment: CDR1 ENHRY and CDR2 SYGVKD. Generation of TCR cDNA used 5'RACE template switching (which added a universal primer site and UMIs). TCRdb re-called the 5' RACE reads through MiXCR, storing one row per CDR3 protein. The sample lists some 300,000 distinct CDR3 sequences, 7.5% to 9% occurring once. Regarding this clonotype: Its antigen remains unknown.

V and J are TRBV10-3 and TRBJ1-1; D remains unclear. This receptor was taken from a man between 18 and 35 years old who received the YFV17D yellow fever vaccine. Here the sequenced sample was CD4+ T cells sorted from PBMCs, taken 5 days after the yellow fever booster vaccination. Written as DNA, the CDR3 is TGTGCCATCAGTGAGTCTGGGTTTGAAGCTTTCTTT. This translates into CAISESGFEAFF.